Each of the 19 T cell receptor beta chains below was sequenced from the same sample in a study of T cell responses to AZD1222 COVID-19 vaccine. Assay used: immunoSEQ multiplex PCR; TCRdb lists only in-frame clones, some missing. Of under 200,000 clones detected, 94% appear once; the ten largest clones hold over 7.5%. The sample in question was peripheral blood, obtained on day 0 of AZD1222 vaccination. The receptors were sampled from an adult in good health.

This chain joins TRBV5-5 and TRBJ1-5; D remains unclear. The CDR3 runs 15 residues. Germline V gene lookup returns CDR1 SGHKS and CDR2 YYEKEE (reference sequence). V gave up 4 bases and J gave up 2 bases, with 13 bases separating them. The CDR3 protein is CASSNYDGGNQPQHF. CDR3 DNA sequence: TGTGCCAGCAGCAACTACGACGGGGGCAATCAGCCCCAGCATTTT. The entire variable domain, with the rest obtained from reference TRBV5-5 and TRBJ1-5, is as follows: DAGVTQSPTHLIKTRGQQVTLRCSPISGHKSVSWYQQVLGQGPQFIFQYYEKEERGRGNFPDRFSARQFPNYSSELNVNALLLGDSALYLCASSNYDGGNQPQHFGDGTRLSIL.

V and J are TRBV9 and TRBJ2-5; D may correspond to TRBD1 or TRBD2 (6 bases each). The CDR3 runs 15 residues. CDR1 and CDR2 (germline): SGDLS, YYNGEE. V lost 6 bases to trimming and J lost 0 bases, with 15 bases between them. The CDR3 spells CASTPLGGHQETQYF. The CDR3 nucleotides are TGTGCCAGCACCCCTCTTGGGGGGCACCAAGAGACCCAGTACTTC.

The chain uses TRBV7-8 and TRBJ2-1; 7 bases are shared with TRBD2. CDR1 SGHVS and CDR2 FQNEAQ come from the germline V gene. After removal of 0 bases from V and 9 bases from J, the junction contained 5 bases not matched to a gene. This CDR3 has 14 amino acids. CDR3: CASSLARESVEQFF. The CDR3 region has the DNA TGTGCCAGCAGCTTAGCGCGGGAGTCCGTTGAGCAGTTCTTC.

This chain connects TRBV30 to TRBJ1-5, with D tentatively TRBD1 (5 bases). The CDR3 is 13 amino acids. Germline V CDR1 and CDR2: GTSNPN, SVGIG (reference sequence). Trimming shortened V by 0 bases and J by 4 bases, and 7 bases separated the two germline ends. The CDR3 loop reads CAWSVQGNQPQHF. For the CDR3, the DNA is TGTGCCTGGAGTGTGCAGGGAAATCAGCCCCAGCATTTT.

The genes are TRBV2 and TRBJ2-7; possible D gene TRBD2, 6 bases. The CDR3 runs to 12 residues. The ends were cut back, 3 bases at V and 6 bases at J, with 9 bases in the middle. The germline V gene encodes CDR1 SNHLY and CDR2 FYNNEI. CDR3 in amino acids: CASSEAGTEQYF. The CDR3 bases are TGTGCCAGCAGTGAGGCGGGGACCGAGCAGTACTTC.

To note about this clone: The conserved closing phenylalanine or tryptophan is absent in this CDR3, likely reflecting a read error. The limits of the CDR3 on the DNA are not certain, so only TCRdb's listed CDR3 is given. This CDR3 reads CASSSPGSGPLLSV. The rearrangement links TRBV11-2 to TRBJ1-6. The germline CDR1 and CDR2 sequences are SGHAT and FQNNGV. The CDR3 is 14 residues long, ends included.

CDR3 nucleotide sequence: TGCGCCAGCAGCAAAGACAGGGGTCGGGAGACCCAGTACTTC. Encoded protein: CASSKDRGRETQYF. This chain joins TRBV10-1 and TRBJ2-5; TRBD1 aligns across 8 bases. V shed 6 bases and J 5 bases; nucleotides not matched to a gene: 8. The CDR3 is 14 residues long. Per germline, CDR1 WNHNN and CDR2 SYGVQD (reference sequence).

V is TRBV15 and J is TRBJ1-6, with 7 bases identical to TRBD1. Per germline, CDR1 LNHNV and CDR2 YYDKDF (reference sequence). Trimming took 9 bases from V and 7 from J; bases not matched to a gene: 6. This CDR3 comprises 13 residues. CDR3 region: CATGDRDNSPLHF. Here the CDR3 DNA reads TGTGCCACGGGAGACAGGGACAATTCACCCCTCCACTTT. Looking up the rest from reference TRBV15 and TRBJ1-6 gives the full variable domain: DAMVIQNPRYQVTQFGKPVTLSCSQTLNHNVMYWYQQKSSQAPKLLFHYYDKDFNNEADTPDNFQSRRPNTSFCFLDIRSPGLGDTAMYLCATGDRDNSPLHFGNGTRLTVT.

This clone was seen once. The chain carries TRBV10-3 and TRBJ1-5, with 7 bases lining up with TRBD1. Germline CDR1 is ENHRY and CDR2 is SYGVKD. This CDR3 is built from 13 residues. V was clipped by 10 bases and J by 5 bases; unmatched bases: 8. In nucleotides, the CDR3 is TGTGCCACGAGGACAGGCCCGGATCAGCCCCAGCATTTT. This gives the protein CATRTGPDQPQHF.

The chain couples TRBV7-6 to TRBJ2-2, with a tentative D call TRBD2 (5 bases). CDR1 and CDR2 from the germline V gene are SGHVS and FNYEAQ. CDR3 size: 15 residues. Trimming removed 0 bases at V and 6 bases at J, with 11 bases between. The CDR3 DNA sequence: TGTGCCAGCAGCTTAGCCCAACGGGGTGCCGGGGAGCTGTTTTTT. It is translated as CASSLAQRGAGELFF.

V and J are TRBV10-1 and TRBJ1-5; D might be TRBD1 (6 bases). Germline V CDR1 and CDR2: WNHNN, SYGVQD (reference sequence). This CDR3 is 16 amino acids long. Trimming cost V 6 bases and J 0 bases, with 15 bases left between them. CDR3 protein: CASSPDSPYSNQPQHF. CDR3 DNA sequence: TGCGCCAGCAGCCCGGACAGTCCCTATAGCAATCAGCCCCAGCATTTT.

The J gene is TRBJ1-1, the V gene TRBV7-8; the D is unclear. Germline CDR1 reads SGHVS; CDR2 reads FQNEAQ. V lost 6 bases and J lost 0, with 8 bases in between. The CDR3 is made up of 13 amino acids. The CDR3 reads CASRGTLNTEAFF. The CDR3 DNA reads as TGTGCCAGCAGAGGTACCCTGAACACTGAAGCTTTCTTT.

The rearrangement links TRBV4-2 to TRBJ2-7, with 9 bases lining up with TRBD2. V lost 0 bases to trimming and J lost 6 bases; unmatched junction nucleotides: 9. Germline CDR1 LGHNA, CDR2 YNFKEQ. There are 16 residues in the CDR3. CDR3 protein: CASSQEIRLAGREQYF. The CDR3 DNA reads as TGTGCCAGCAGCCAAGAAATCCGGCTAGCGGGACGCGAGCAGTACTTC.

This clone was counted between two and nine times. The same CDR3 is also encoded by other DNA sequences in this sample. The chain is built from TRBV27 and TRBJ2-7; tentative D call: TRBD1 (5 bases). CDR1 MNHEY and CDR2 SMNVEV come from the germline V gene (reference sequence). This CDR3 has 14 amino acids. V was pared by 2 bases and J by 3 bases, with 11 bases between. Here the CDR3 reads CASSLQGANYEQYF. CDR3 coding DNA: TGTGCCAGCAGTTTACAGGGTGCGAACTACGAGCAGTACTTC.

The gene calls are TRBV2 and TRBJ1-5; tentatively, D is TRBD1 (5 bases). V was cut by 8 bases and J by 1 base, with 12 bases left in between. Germline CDR1 SNHLY, CDR2 FYNNEI. The length of the CDR3 is 14 residues. The CDR3 DNA sequence: TGTGCCAGCGTACGGGACGGGAGCAATCAGCCCCAGCATTTT. Protein product: CASVRDGSNQPQHF.

This clone has only a few counts. This rearrangement joins TRBV3-1 (or the pseudogene TRBV3-2) to TRBJ1-6; D is unresolved. Trimming removed 2 bases from V and 10 bases from J, with 3 bases in between. CDR1 is LGHDT, CDR2 YNNKEL, per germline (reference sequence). The CDR3 loop spans 11 amino acids. In nucleotides, the CDR3 is TGTGCCAGCAGCCAATCCTCACCCCTCCACTTT. Translated, it gives CASSQSSPLHF.

The chain couples TRBV5-8 to TRBJ1-3; D not certain. Per germline, CDR1 SGHTS and CDR2 YDEGEE. This CDR3 is built from 16 residues. Deletions cut 0 bases from V and 0 bases from J, with 10 bases between. This CDR3 reads CASSLDLKSSGNTIYF. The CDR3 bases are TGTGCCAGCAGCTTGGACCTGAAGAGCTCTGGAAACACCATATATTTT.

J is TRBJ2-7 and V is TRBV27; D is unresolved. Germline V CDR1 and CDR2: MNHEY, SMNVEV (reference sequence). The V and J ends lost 3 bases and 0 bases respectively, with 15 bases between them. This CDR3 has 16 amino acids. The CDR3: CASSLAPGGYSYEQYF. The CDR3 DNA is TGTGCCAGCAGTTTGGCCCCCGGCGGCTACTCCTACGAGCAGTACTTC.

This sequence joins TRBV12-1 and TRBJ2-7; TRBD2 is the table's D call, not checked against the DNA. TRBV12-1 is classified as a pseudogene. The CDR3 is 15 amino acids. This CDR3 is CASSSGLAGVNEQYF. The CDR3, as DNA: TGTGCCAGCAGCTCCGGACTAGCGGGAGTCAACGAGCAGTACTTC.